The source of this T cell receptor (beta chain) is a study of regulatory T cells in long-lasting Graves disease. Study information: Graves' cases, newly diagnosed, had used antithyroid drugs under 3 months. Notes on the study in general: Researchers reported studying only peripheral blood, not thyroid tissue.

HTBI primers from iRepertoire and Arm-PCR of CDR3 regions yielded the TCR beta libraries. TCRdb called the multiplex PCR reads again in MiXCR, with one record for every CDR3 protein. Of some 450,000 distinct CDR3 sequences listed, around 15% were seen once; the top ten hold roughly a tenth. For this clonotype: As yet, its antigen is unknown. A read error is likely here: a far larger clone is one base away.

The time point denotes: newly diagnosed GD, antithyroid drugs for less than 3 months. RNA extracted from PBMCs served as the sequencing template. The V gene's germline CDR1 is DFQATT and CDR2 SNEGSKA (reference sequence). V lost 6 bases, J lost 13 bases, and 15 bases stayed unmatched. The CDR3 length is 14 residues. The sample was also linked to a second study, of T cells in Graves' hyperthyroidism and ophthalmopathy.

This TCR was recovered from a woman in her 30s with Graves disease. This chain joins TRBV20-1 and TRBJ2-1, with 10 bases matching TRBD1. Here the sequenced sample was peripheral blood mononuclear cells (PBMCs), taken at new diagnosis, from a patient treated with antithyroid drugs. The CDR3: CSALRDRGQETQFF. CDR3 DNA: TGCAGTGCCCTTCGGGACAGGGGACAAGAGACCCAGTTCTTC.